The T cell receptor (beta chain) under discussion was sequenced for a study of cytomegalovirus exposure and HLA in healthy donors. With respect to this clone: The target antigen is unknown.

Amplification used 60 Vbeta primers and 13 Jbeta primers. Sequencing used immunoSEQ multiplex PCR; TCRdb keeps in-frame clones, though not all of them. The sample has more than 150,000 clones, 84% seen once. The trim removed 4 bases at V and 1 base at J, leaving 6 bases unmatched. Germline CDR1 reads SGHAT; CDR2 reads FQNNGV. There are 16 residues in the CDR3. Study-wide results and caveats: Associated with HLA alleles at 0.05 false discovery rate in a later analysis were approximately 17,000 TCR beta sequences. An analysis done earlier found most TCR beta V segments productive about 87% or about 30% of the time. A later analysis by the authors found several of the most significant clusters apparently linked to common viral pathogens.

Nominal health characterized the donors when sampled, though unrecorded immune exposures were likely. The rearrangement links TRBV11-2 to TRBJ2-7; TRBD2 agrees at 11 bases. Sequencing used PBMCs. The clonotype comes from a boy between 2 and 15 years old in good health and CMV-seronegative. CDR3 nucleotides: TGTGCCAGCAGCTCTTATGGGACTAGCGGTTCCTACGAGCAGTACTTC. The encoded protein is CASSSYGTSGSYEQYF.